The T cell receptor beta chain described here comes from a study of CD8+ T cells in alopecia areata. Study-wide context: Treated patients swallowed 5 to 10 mg of oral tofacitinib twice daily. General study results and limits: Relative to normal scalp, lesional scalp, especially alopecia totalis/universalis, showed higher clonality.

Extracted RNA was reverse transcribed, and the resulting cDNA served as sequencing template. The data were produced by immunoSEQ multiplex PCR, yet TCRdb's version contains in-frame clones alone and is incomplete. The data show over 80,000 clones, roughly 40% seen once. Germline V gene sequence: CDR1 LGHNA, CDR2 YNFKEQ. The CDR3 is made up of 15 amino acids. Trimming cost V 4 bases and J 0 bases; bases outside gene matches: 4. Described treatment: oral pan-JAK inhibitor, 5-10 mg twice daily. Samples from alopecia areata patients were lesional scalp punch biopsies and peripheral blood. A note on this clone: Antigen unknown.

Specimen: CD8+ T cells sorted from blood, collected at week 24, from a patient treated with tofacitinib. This chain uses TRBV4-2 with TRBJ2-7, with 9 positions matching TRBD2. The sequence came from a human donor with alopecia areata. CDR3 loop: CASSPSGARSYEQYF. In DNA, the CDR3 is TGTGCCAGCAGCCCTAGCGGGGCTCGCTCCTACGAGCAGTACTTC.